This T cell receptor beta chain was sequenced for a study of blood T cell repertoires in COVID-19. Turning to the study itself: Collection of acute and convalescent COVID-19 samples took place in the United States, Italy and Spain. PBMCs, B-cell-depleted T cells, or T cells were the source of the cDNA or gDNA that made up the material.

Trimming cost V 3 bases and J 8 bases, with 13 bases left between them. CDR1 and CDR2 from the germline V gene are SGHTA and FQGTGA. This CDR3 spans 13 amino acids. Per the study methods: It was from reference gene primer amplification that nucleated cell counts were estimated. Here immunoSEQ multiplex PCR was the method, and the copy in TCRdb shows in-frame clones only, minus some. The V and J calls and clone size are taken from that table; D and trimming were inferred from the DNA. Counted here are about 670,000 clones, 70% to 90% occurring once; the ten biggest clones make up roughly 0.25%. The sample holds one count of this clone.

V usage is TRBV7-3 and J usage is TRBJ1-1, with TRBD1 as a possible D gene (5 bases). The sequence derives from a woman aged 18 to 35 with acute or convalescent COVID-19. The source material was peripheral blood. In nucleotides, the CDR3 is TGTGCCAGCAGCTTGGCAGGGTCCAAGGAAGCTTTCTTT. As protein: CASSLAGSKEAFF.